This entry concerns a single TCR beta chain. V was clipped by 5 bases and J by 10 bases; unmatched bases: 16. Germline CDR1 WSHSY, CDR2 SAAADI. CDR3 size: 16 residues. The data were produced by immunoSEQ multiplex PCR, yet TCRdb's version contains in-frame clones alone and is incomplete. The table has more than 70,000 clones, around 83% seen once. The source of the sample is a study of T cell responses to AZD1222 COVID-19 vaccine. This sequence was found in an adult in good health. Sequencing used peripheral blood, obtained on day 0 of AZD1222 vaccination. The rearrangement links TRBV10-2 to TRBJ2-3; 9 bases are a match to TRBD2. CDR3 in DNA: TGCGCCAGCAGTCCTTCTAGCGGGGTGCTCCAGAGGGCGCAGTATTTT. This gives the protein CASSPSSGVLQRAQYF.